This TCR beta chain was found in a study of cytomegalovirus exposure and HLA in healthy donors. Study results and limitations: With DRB1 most and HLA-C fewest, TCR association rates differed between HLA loci in a later analysis. Further analysis, carried out later, found HLA-associated TCR beta chains more clonally expanded than equally common other chains. Researchers had no immune exposure information except CMV serostatus available. The dataset shows that most TCR sequences were rare, while some public TCRs occurred in many donors.

As regards this clone: Its antigen is as yet unknown.

PCR employed 60 Vbeta and 13 Jbeta primers. TCRdb's copy holds only in-frame clones and misses some; the assay was immunoSEQ multiplex PCR. The sample lists 120,000 or so clones; roughly four fifths were seen once. Germline V gene lookup returns CDR1 MNHEY and CDR2 SMNVEV (reference sequence). Unmatched junction bases numbered 12, after V lost 6 bases and J lost 5 bases. This CDR3 has 16 residues. This clonotype originated in a middle-aged woman in good health and CMV-seropositive. The chain carries TRBV27 and TRBJ1-2; 10 bases align to TRBD1. The specimen was PBMCs. The DNA of the CDR3 is TGTGCCAGCAGACGGGACAGGGGAAACTTTGGGTATGGCTACACCTTC. This codes for CASRRDRGNFGYGYTF.